The T cell receptor (beta chain) under discussion was sequenced for a study of blood T cells in healthy people across ages (dated by TCRdb to about 2015). Study-wide context: In model experiments, roughly one uniquely barcoded TCR beta cDNA molecule per two T cells was captured by template switching. To track age-related changes in TCR beta repertoire diversity, the study relied on deep sequencing normalized with unique cDNA molecular identifiers. The donors were split into four age groups: young (average approximately 16 years), middle-aged (roughly 42), aged (62) and long-lived (approximately 89). To avoid experimental bias, donors of different ages were distributed randomly across sequencing lanes. Two additional independent replicas of 1 million unique cDNA reads from the same blood draw were analyzed for two donors (one aged 18 to 30 and one aged 80 or older).

Beyond this particular receptor, the publication reports: As age increased, observed TCR beta diversity per million T cells dropped in a roughly linear way, and a significant reduction was already evident by age 40. Because the CMV infection status of the donors was unknown, age-related changes in expanded clonotypes may potentially have been confounded. The percentage of naive T cells measured by flow cytometry correlated strongly with observed TCR beta diversity. Estimates of total diversity from one million sequenced T cells were regarded as lower bounds and underestimates. Compared with the aged group, more naive CD4+ T cells, fewer expanded clones and increased TCR diversity were shown by the long-lived group, suggesting age selection. Because profiling used bulk unsorted PBMCs, naive and antigen-experienced compartments could not be compared conclusively.

Systemically healthy Caucasian individuals from Russia, some 40 in total and aged about 6 to 95 years, were included as donors. Approximately 11 milliliters of peripheral blood were drawn from each donor into EDTA-treated Vacutainer tubes. Ficoll-Paque density-gradient centrifugation was used to isolate PBMCs, with at least 7 million per sample. Trizol reagent was used to extract total RNA from the PBMCs, yielding at least 6 micrograms per sample. For every donor, an aliquot of PBMCs went through flow cytometry to measure the percentages of naive CD45RAhigh/CD27high T cells. As regards this clonotype: There is no known antigen for this receptor. Nothing much larger sits one base from this clone, and base qualities are not available.

The germline V gene (reference sequence) gives CDR1 as MNHNY and CDR2 as SVGAGI. V is pruned by 0 bases and J by 4 bases, leaving 2 bases of the junction without a gene match. From the cysteine up to the phenylalanine, the CDR3 has a length of 15 residues. Only CDR3 DNA is held: 45 bases, read in frame from base 1. Libraries were constructed by 5' RACE. TCRdb lists the instrument as Illumina HiSeq 2500. A second PCR of roughly 6 to 11 cycles was performed with a sample-barcoded 5' primer and a J-beta primer mix. Each TCR beta cDNA molecule received a unique molecular identifier from a template-switch 5' adaptor carrying 12 random nucleotides. Each sample yielded at least 3 million CDR3-containing paired-end reads. First-strand cDNA was synthesized from all RNA with the Mint cDNA synthesis kit, primed by a TRBC-specific oligonucleotide. After uracil-DNA glycosylase treatment, a first 18-cycle PCR used universal primers M1SS and BC2_uni_R on all cDNA. Under the source paper's analysis protocol: For normalization, 1 million high-quality reads, each with a distinct molecular identifier, were randomly selected from each sample. Reads sharing molecular identifiers were discarded rather than binned into consensus sequences. MiTCR, with a Q25 quality threshold and the strictest error-elimination algorithm, was used for CDR3 identification, clonotype clustering and error correction. Lower-bound total TCR beta diversity was estimated with a nonparametric unseen species model using Euler transformation. The public reads were run again by TCRdb, first through fastp at Q25 and then through MiXCR, and only productive beta chains were kept. A single entry per CDR3 protein holds the most common genes and DNA from its merged rows. V and J calls and clone size were set by TCRdb, not the authors. This sample comprises approximately 800,000 distinct CDR3 sequences, around 62% of them detected only once. The leading ten clones occupy approximately 30% of the sample.

The rearranged chain carries TRBV6-6 and TRBJ2-1; 8 nucleotides in the junction match TRBD2. The receptor was derived from a man aged 25-45 years in good health. Sequencing was carried out using blood. The bases are TGTGCCAGCAGTTACTCCGGGGGGGCTTACAATGAGCAGTTCTTC. It translates to CASSYSGGAYNEQFF.